Below, 11 T cell receptor beta chains from the same sample are listed, as sequenced in a study of OX40 agonist ivuxolimab in advanced cancers. Sequencing used immunoSEQ multiplex PCR; TCRdb keeps in-frame clones, though not all of them. The sample carries approximately 100,000 clones, about 80% recorded once. Specimen: CD4+ or CD8+ T cells sorted from blood, collected in a trial of the OX40 agonist ivuxolimab. These receptors all stem from an adult with an advanced solid tumor such as melanoma, head and neck, liver or kidney cancer.

CDR3 residues: CASSDTIGLAGEGGTDTQYF. The CDR3, as DNA: TGTGCCAGCAGCGACACGATAGGGCTAGCGGGAGAGGGGGGCACAGATACGCAGTATTTT. This rearrangement joins TRBV2 to TRBJ2-3; TRBD2 agrees at 10 bases. CDR3 length: 20 amino acids. J lost 1 base, V lost 6 bases, and 19 bases had no gene match. In germline, CDR1 is SNHLY, CDR2 FYNNEI. The whole variable domain, remainder taken from reference TRBV2 and TRBJ2-3, is EPEVTQTPSHQVTQMGQEVILRCVPISNHLYFYWYRQILGQKVEFLVSFYNNEISEKSEIFDDQFSVERPDGSNFTLKIRSTKLEDSAMYFCASSDTIGLAGEGGTDTQYFGPGTRLTVL.

V usage is TRBV27 and J usage is TRBJ2-2; possibly TRBD1 for D (6 bases). This CDR3 has 14 residues. V lost 7 bases to trimming and J lost 4 bases, with 13 bases between them. The germline V gene encodes CDR1 MNHEY and CDR2 SMNVEV (reference sequence). The CDR3 region has the DNA TGTGCCAGCAACTCGGACAGCCGCACCGGGGAGCTGTTTTTT. Protein sequence: CASNSDSRTGELFF.

The chain recombines TRBV18 with TRBJ2-7; 8 bases map to TRBD1. Per the germline V gene, CDR1 is KGHSH and CDR2 is LQKENI. The ends lost 0 bases at V and 5 bases at J; junction bases unmatched: 6. The CDR3 sequence is 15 residues long. The CDR3 is CASSPPDRVVNEQYF. The CDR3 nucleotides read TGTGCCAGCTCACCACCGGACAGGGTTGTTAACGAGCAGTACTTC.

The J gene is TRBJ2-1, the V gene TRBV25-1; 9 nucleotides align to TRBD2. Per germline, CDR1 MGHDK and CDR2 SYGVNS. The CDR3 consists of 15 residues. J lost 4 bases, V lost 6 bases, and 7 bases had no gene match. The CDR3 here is CASREAGGLYNEQFF. CDR3 nucleotide sequence: TGTGCCAGCAGGGAAGCGGGGGGTTTATACAATGAGCAGTTCTTC.

The chain recombines TRBV7-2 with TRBJ1-5; a possible D gene is TRBD1 (5 bases). CDR1 and CDR2 from the germline V gene are SGHTA and FQGNSA. The V end was cut by 1 base, the J end by 6 bases, with 16 bases between. This CDR3 is 16 amino acids long. The CDR3 loop reads CASSLVGTTAGQPQHF. The CDR3 DNA is TGTGCCAGCAGCTTAGTCGGCACGACAGCGGGTCAGCCCCAGCATTTT.

J is TRBJ2-3 and V is TRBV7-2; TRBD1 agrees at 8 bases. This CDR3 contains 15 residues. Germline V gene sequence: CDR1 SGHTA, CDR2 FQGNSA. The trim removed 5 bases at V and 5 bases at J, leaving 9 bases unmatched. CDR3 DNA: TGTGCCAGCAGCCGGGTCCCGGGACAGGTAGATACGCAGTATTTT. It encodes CASSRVPGQVDTQYF.

CDR3 nucleotide sequence: TGCGCCAGCAGCTTGGCGGGGGGCTCAGGAGGCTACACCTTC. It encodes CASSLAGGSGGYTF. The chain joins TRBV5-1 to TRBJ1-2; a weak D match, TRBD1 (6 bases). The CDR3 totals 14 residues. Germline CDR1 reads SGHRS; CDR2 reads YFSETQ. The V end was cut by 0 bases, the J end by 8 bases, with 14 bases between.

CDR3 bases: TGTGCCAGCAGCCGCCCCCGGGTCAAGGGGCAAGAGACCCAGTACTTC. Translation gives CASSRPRVKGQETQYF. The chain joins TRBV7-6 to TRBJ2-5; tentative D call: TRBD1 (5 bases). The CDR3 contains 16 residues. CDR1 and CDR2 from the germline V gene are SGHVS and FNYEAQ. V lost 5 bases and J 2 bases, leaving 18 bases between the germline ends.

The rearrangement uses TRBV7-9 and TRBJ2-5; D possibly corresponds to TRBD1 (6 bases). The DNA matches TRBJ2-7 better at its end, which makes the J call doubtful. The CDR3 runs 17 residues. CDR1 is SEHNR, CDR2 FQNEAQ, per germline (reference sequence). The CDR3 here is CASSLGVEGESAHEQYF. The CDR3 nucleotides are TGTGCCAGCAGCTTAGGAGTTGAGGGGGAGTCAGCCCACGAGCAGTACTTC.

This chain links TRBV21-1 with TRBJ1-2. TRBV21-1 is recorded as a pseudogene. The CDR3 spans 17 residues. CDR3: CASSPRDPTRPNYGYTF. For the CDR3, the DNA is TGTGCCAGCAGCCCCCGGGACCCCACCCGTCCAAACTATGGCTACACCTTC.

The chain is built from TRBV5-1 and TRBJ2-2; 10 bases line up with TRBD1. The CDR3 extends over 16 amino acids. Trimming at V came to 4 bases and at J to 4 bases, leaving 7 bases not matched to a gene. Germline V CDR1 and CDR2: SGHRS, YFSETQ. DNA for the CDR3: TGCGCCAGCAGCCTTGGGGACAGGGGCCGCACCGGGGAGCTGTTTTTT. The encoded protein is CASSLGDRGRTGELFF.